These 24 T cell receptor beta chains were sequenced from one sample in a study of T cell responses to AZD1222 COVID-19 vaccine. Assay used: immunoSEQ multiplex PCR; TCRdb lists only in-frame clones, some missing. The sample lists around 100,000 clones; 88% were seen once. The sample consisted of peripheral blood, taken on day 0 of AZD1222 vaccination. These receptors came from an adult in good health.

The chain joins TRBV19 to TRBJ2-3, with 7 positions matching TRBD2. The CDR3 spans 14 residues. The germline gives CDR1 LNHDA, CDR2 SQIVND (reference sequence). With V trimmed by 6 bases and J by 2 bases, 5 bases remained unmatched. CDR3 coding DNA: TGTGCCAGTAGCATGGGACTATTCACAGATACGCAGTATTTT. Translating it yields CASSMGLFTDTQYF.

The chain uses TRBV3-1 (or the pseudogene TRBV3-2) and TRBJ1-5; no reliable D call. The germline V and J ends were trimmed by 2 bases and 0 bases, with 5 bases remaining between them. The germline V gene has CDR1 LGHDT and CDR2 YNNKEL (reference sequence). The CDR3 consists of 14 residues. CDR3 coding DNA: TGTGCCAGCAGCCAAAGGGATAGCAATCAGCCCCAGCATTTT. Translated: CASSQRDSNQPQHF.

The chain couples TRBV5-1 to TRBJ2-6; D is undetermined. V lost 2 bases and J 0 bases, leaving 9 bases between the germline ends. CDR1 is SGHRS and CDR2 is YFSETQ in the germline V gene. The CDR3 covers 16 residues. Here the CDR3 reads CASSFGPRSGANVLTF. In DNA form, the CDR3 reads TGCGCCAGCAGCTTCGGACCGCGCTCTGGGGCCAACGTCCTGACTTTC.

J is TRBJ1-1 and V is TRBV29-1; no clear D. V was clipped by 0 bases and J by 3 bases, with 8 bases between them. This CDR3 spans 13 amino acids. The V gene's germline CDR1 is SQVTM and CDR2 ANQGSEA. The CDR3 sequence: CSVEEGGDTEAFF. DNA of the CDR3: TGCAGCGTTGAAGAAGGTGGGGACACTGAAGCTTTCTTT.

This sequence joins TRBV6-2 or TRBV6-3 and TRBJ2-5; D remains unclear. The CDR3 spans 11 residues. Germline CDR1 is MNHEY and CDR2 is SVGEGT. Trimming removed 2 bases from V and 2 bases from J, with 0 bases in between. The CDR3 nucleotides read TGTGCCAGCAGTTACCAAGAGACCCAGTACTTC. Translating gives CASSYQETQYF.

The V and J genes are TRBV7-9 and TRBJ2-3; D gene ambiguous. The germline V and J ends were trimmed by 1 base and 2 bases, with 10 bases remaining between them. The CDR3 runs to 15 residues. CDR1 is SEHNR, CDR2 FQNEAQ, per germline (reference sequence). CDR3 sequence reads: CASSLVVSYTDTQYF. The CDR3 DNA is TGTGCCAGCAGCTTAGTGGTCTCCTACACAGATACGCAGTATTTT.

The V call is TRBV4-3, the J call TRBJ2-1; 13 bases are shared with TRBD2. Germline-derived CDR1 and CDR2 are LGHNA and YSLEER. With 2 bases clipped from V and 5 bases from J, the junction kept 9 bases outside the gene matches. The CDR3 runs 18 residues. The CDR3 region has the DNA TGCGCCAGCAGCCAAAAACCTACTAGCGGGAGGGCCCACAATGAGCAGTTCTTC. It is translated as CASSQKPTSGRAHNEQFF.

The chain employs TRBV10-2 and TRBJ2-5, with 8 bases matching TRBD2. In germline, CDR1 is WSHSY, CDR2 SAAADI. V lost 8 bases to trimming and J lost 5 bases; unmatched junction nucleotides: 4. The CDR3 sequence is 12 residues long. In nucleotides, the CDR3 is TGCGCCAGCGGCCGGGAGGGGGAGACCCAGTACTTC. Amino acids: CASGREGETQYF.

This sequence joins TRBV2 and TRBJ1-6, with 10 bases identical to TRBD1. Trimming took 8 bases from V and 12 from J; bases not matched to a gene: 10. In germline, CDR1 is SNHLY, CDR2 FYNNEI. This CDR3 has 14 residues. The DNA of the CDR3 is TGTGCCAGCCTGACAGGGGGCTCGGTTTTACCCCTCCACTTT. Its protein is CASLTGGSVLPLHF.

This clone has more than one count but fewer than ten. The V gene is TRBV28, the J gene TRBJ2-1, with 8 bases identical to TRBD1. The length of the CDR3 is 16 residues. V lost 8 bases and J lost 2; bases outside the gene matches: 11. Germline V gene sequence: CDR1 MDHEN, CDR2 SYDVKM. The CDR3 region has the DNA TGTGCCAGCCATGCAGGGGGCTTAAATACCTACAATGAGCAGTTCTTC. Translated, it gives CASHAGGLNTYNEQFF.

The CDR3 DNA sequence: TGTGCCAGTAGGGGGGGGACAGCGACAAGCTCCTACAATGAGCAGTTCTTC. Translation: CASRGGTATSSYNEQFF. The gene calls are TRBV19 and TRBJ2-1; perhaps D is TRBD1 or TRBD2 (7 bases each). This CDR3 has 17 amino acids. V dropped 6 bases and J dropped 0 bases, with 18 bases sitting between them. Germline V gene sequence: CDR1 LNHDA, CDR2 SQIVND (reference sequence).

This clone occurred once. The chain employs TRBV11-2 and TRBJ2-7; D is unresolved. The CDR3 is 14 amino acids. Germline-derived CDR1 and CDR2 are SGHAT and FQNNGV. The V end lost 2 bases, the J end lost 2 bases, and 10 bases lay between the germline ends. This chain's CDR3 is CASSLWSEAYEQYF. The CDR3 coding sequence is TGTGCCAGCAGCTTATGGTCAGAAGCCTACGAGCAGTACTTC.

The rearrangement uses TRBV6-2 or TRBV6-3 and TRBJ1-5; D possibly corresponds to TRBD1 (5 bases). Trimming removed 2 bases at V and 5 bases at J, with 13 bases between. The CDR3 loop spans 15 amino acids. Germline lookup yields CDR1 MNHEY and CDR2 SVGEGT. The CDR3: CASSYAQQGYQPQHF. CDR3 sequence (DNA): TGTGCCAGCAGTTACGCGCAGCAGGGATATCAGCCCCAGCATTTT.

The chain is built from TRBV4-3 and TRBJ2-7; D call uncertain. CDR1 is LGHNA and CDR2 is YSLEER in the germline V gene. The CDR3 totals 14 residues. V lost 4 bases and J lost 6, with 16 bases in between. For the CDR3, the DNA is TGCGCCAGCAGCCCCTACCGAGAGGCTAGCGAGCAGTACTTC. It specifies CASSPYREASEQYF.

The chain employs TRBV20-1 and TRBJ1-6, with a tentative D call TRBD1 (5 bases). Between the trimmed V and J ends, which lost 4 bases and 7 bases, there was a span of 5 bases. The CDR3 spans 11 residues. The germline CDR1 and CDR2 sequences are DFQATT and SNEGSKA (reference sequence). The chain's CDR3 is CSAKGNSPLHF. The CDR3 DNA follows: TGCAGTGCTAAGGGGAATTCACCCCTCCACTTT.

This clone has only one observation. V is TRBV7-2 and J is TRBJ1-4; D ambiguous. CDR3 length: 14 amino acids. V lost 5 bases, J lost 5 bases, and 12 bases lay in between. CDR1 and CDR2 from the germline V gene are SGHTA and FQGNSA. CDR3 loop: CASSRTSRNEKLFF. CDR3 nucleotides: TGTGCCAGCAGCCGGACCAGTCGGAATGAAAAACTGTTTTTT.

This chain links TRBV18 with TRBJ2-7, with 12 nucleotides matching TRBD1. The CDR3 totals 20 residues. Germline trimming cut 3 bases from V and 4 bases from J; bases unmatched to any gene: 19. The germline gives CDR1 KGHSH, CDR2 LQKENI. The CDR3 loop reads CASSPKGRGTGGLYQYEQYF. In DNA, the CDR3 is TGTGCCAGCTCACCGAAAGGACGAGGGACAGGGGGCCTGTACCAATACGAGCAGTACTTC.

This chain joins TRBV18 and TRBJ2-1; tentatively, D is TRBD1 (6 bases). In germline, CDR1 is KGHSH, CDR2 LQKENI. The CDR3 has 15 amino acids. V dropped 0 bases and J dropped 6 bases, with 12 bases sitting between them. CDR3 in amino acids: CASSPPGADGNEQFF. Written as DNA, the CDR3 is TGTGCCAGCTCACCACCGGGGGCAGATGGCAATGAGCAGTTCTTC.

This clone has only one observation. CDR3 DNA sequence: TGTGCCAGCCAGGGGCTAGCTGAAGCTTTCTTT. This gives the protein CASQGLAEAFF. This sequence joins TRBV7-9 and TRBJ1-1; tentative D call: TRBD1 (6 bases). The CDR3 contains 11 residues. Germline values: CDR1 SEHNR, CDR2 FQNEAQ (reference sequence). Trimming pared 8 bases from V and 6 bases from J, leaving 10 bases between.

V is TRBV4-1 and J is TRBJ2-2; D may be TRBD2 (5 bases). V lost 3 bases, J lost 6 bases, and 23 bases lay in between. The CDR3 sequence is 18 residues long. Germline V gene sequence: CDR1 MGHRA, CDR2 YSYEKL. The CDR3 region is CASSHPPELVVIPGELFF. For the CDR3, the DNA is TGCGCCAGCAGCCATCCCCCGGAACTAGTTGTAATACCCGGGGAGCTGTTTTTT.

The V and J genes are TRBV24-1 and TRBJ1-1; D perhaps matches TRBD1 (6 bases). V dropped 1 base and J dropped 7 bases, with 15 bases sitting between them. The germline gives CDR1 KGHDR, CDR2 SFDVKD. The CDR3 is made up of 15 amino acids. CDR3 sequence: CATSDFLLDSLEAFF. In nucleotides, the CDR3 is TGTGCCACCAGTGATTTTCTCCTGGACAGTCTTGAAGCTTTCTTT.

The CDR3 sequence: CASSADATEAFF. The CDR3 DNA is TGTGCCAGCAGTGCCGACGCCACTGAAGCTTTCTTT. The rearrangement joins TRBV7-9 to TRBJ1-1; D is undetermined. Germline CDR1 and CDR2: SEHNR and FQNEAQ (reference sequence). V was pared by 6 bases and J by 4 bases, with 9 bases between. CDR3 size: 12 residues.

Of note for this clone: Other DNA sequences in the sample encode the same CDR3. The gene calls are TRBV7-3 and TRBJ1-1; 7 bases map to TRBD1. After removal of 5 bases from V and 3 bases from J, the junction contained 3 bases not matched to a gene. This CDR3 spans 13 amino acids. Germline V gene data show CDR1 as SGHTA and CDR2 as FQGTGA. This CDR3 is CASSLTGDTEAFF. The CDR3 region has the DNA TGTGCCAGCAGCCTTACAGGGGACACTGAAGCTTTCTTT.

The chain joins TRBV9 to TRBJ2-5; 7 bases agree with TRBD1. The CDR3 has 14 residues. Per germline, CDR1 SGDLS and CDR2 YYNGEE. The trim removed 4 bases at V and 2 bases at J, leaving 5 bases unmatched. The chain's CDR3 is CASSPGTAQETQYF. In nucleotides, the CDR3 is TGTGCCAGCAGCCCGGGGACAGCACAAGAGACCCAGTACTTC.